The rows below give T cell receptor beta chains drawn from one sample of a study of blood T cell repertoires in COVID-19. The assay was immunoSEQ multiplex PCR, and TCRdb's table has in-frame clones only and misses some. The data show about 190,000 clones, around nine tenths seen once. The source material was peripheral blood. The receptors were sampled from a woman in her 70s with COVID-19, enrolled during active disease. CDR3s include the opening cysteine and the closing phenylalanine or tryptophan. Each record gives: CDR3 protein, CDR3 DNA, J gene, D gene, V gene, CDR3 length, clone size. The D gene is left open where the match is weak. Clone size appears in some rows only: once, few, many, or a class for an expanded clone.

CASSPGTAPNNEKLFF TGTGCCAGTAGTCCAGGGACAGCGCCAAATAATGAAAAACTGTTTTTT TRBJ1-4 TRBD1 TRBV19 16 .
CASSWGQGTSGCSYEQYF . TRBJ2-7 . TRBV21-1 18 .
CASSPSGTGGEKLFF TGTGCCAGCAGCCCCTCGGGGACAGGGGGGGAAAAACTGTTTTTT TRBJ1-4 TRBD1 TRBV7-9 15 .
CASSPDSGRETQYF TGTGCCAGCAGCCCGGATTCGGGGAGAGAGACCCAGTACTTC TRBJ2-5 . TRBV7-9 14 .
CASSLVLGVVTEAFF TGTGCCAGCAGCTTAGTATTAGGGGTGGTCACTGAAGCTTTCTTT TRBJ1-1 . TRBV7-9 15 .
CASSVSSGANVLTF TGTGCCAGCAGCGTGAGCTCTGGGGCCAACGTCCTGACTTTC TRBJ2-6 . TRBV14 14 .
CASSQAMSRGTEAFF TGCGCCAGCAGCCAAGCTATGAGTAGGGGCACTGAAGCTTTCTTT TRBJ1-1 . TRBV4-1 15 .
CASSLTLADEQYF TGTGCCAGCAGCTTAACGTTAGCCGACGAGCAGTACTTC TRBJ2-7 . TRBV7-3 13 .
CASSFTQGEKLFF TGTGCCAGCAGCTTTACACAGGGTGAAAAACTGTTTTTT TRBJ1-4 . TRBV11-3 13 .
CASRGGGRETQYF TGTGCCAGCAGAGGGGGGGGCCGAGAGACCCAGTACTTC TRBJ2-5 . TRBV12-3/TRBV12-4 13 .
CASSSGRRAGNEQFF TGTGCCAGTAGTAGCGGGAGAAGGGCCGGGAATGAGCAGTTCTTC TRBJ2-1 TRBD2 TRBV19 15 once